Shown below are 14 T cell receptor beta chains from a single sample sequenced in a study of blood T cell repertoires in COVID-19. Measured with immunoSEQ multiplex PCR; TCRdb has only the in-frame clones, and not every one. Of roughly 190,000 clones in the sample, 65% to 80% are singletons; the top ten hold about an eighth. What was sequenced was peripheral blood. The source of these receptors is a woman aged 50 to 60 with acute or convalescent COVID-19.

The V and J genes are TRBV5-5 and TRBJ1-5; 7 nucleotides align to TRBD1. The V segment lost 3 bases and the J segment 4 bases; nucleotides outside the gene matches: 7. This CDR3 contains 15 residues. The germline V gene encodes CDR1 SGHKS and CDR2 YYEKEE (reference sequence). The CDR3, as DNA: TGTGCCAGCAGCTACCGGGACAGCAAGAATCAGCCCCAGCATTTT. Translated, it gives CASSYRDSKNQPQHF. Variable domain in full (rest from reference TRBV5-5 and TRBJ1-5): DAGVTQSPTHLIKTRGQQVTLRCSPISGHKSVSWYQQVLGQGPQFIFQYYEKEERGRGNFPDRFSARQFPNYSSELNVNALLLGDSALYLCASSYRDSKNQPQHFGDGTRLSIL.

The genes are TRBV28 and TRBJ1-2; the match to TRBD1 covers 9 bases. V lost 6 bases to trimming and J lost 5 bases; unmatched junction nucleotides: 10. CDR1 and CDR2 (germline): MDHEN, SYDVKM. The CDR3 has 15 amino acids. The CDR3 DNA sequence: TGTGCCAGCAGGTCCCCCGGGACAGGGCGGTATGGCTACACCTTC. It encodes CASRSPGTGRYGYTF.

Here the CDR3 reads CASSLGGSATNEKLFF. The CDR3 DNA sequence: TGTGCCAGCAGTCTTGGCGGTTCGGCAACTAATGAAAAACTGTTTTTT. The chain joins TRBV7-9 to TRBJ1-4; D is uncertain. Germline V gene sequence: CDR1 SEHNR, CDR2 FQNEAQ (reference sequence). Trimming stripped 6 bases from V and 0 bases from J, with 14 bases between. This CDR3 is built from 16 residues.

The chain couples TRBV27 to TRBJ2-6, with D maybe TRBD1 (5 bases). CDR1 MNHEY and CDR2 SMNVEV come from the germline V gene (reference sequence). The CDR3 covers 13 residues. The V end was cut by 7 bases, the J end by 10 bases, with 14 bases between. The CDR3 sequence is CASTGVGDNVLTF. CDR3 DNA sequence: TGTGCCAGCACCGGAGTAGGGGATAACGTCCTGACTTTC.

The genes are TRBV6-4 and TRBJ2-3, with D tentatively TRBD2 (5 bases). From germline, CDR1 is MRHNA and CDR2 SNTAGT. The CDR3 is made up of 14 amino acids. V lost 5 bases and J lost 1, with 10 bases in between. The CDR3 DNA reads TGTGCCAGCAGTCGGTACGGGGGCACAGATACGCAGTATTTT. Translation: CASSRYGGTDTQYF.

This chain links TRBV30 with TRBJ1-4; D gene uncertain. The CDR3 has 11 amino acids. V was cut by 5 bases and J by 8 bases, with 9 bases left in between. CDR1 and CDR2 from the germline V gene are GTSNPN and SVGIG (reference sequence). CDR3 loop: CAWGTREKLFF. The CDR3, as DNA: TGTGCCTGGGGTACTCGGGAAAAACTGTTTTTT.

J is TRBJ2-7 and V is TRBV7-8; 10 bases are a match to TRBD2. The CDR3 length is 16 residues. Trimming at V came to 1 base and at J to 2 bases, leaving 5 bases not matched to a gene. The germline gives CDR1 SGHVS, CDR2 FQNEAQ. DNA of the CDR3: TGTGCCAGCAGCTTAGGTCCAGCGGGAGGGACCTACGAGCAGTACTTC. It translates to CASSLGPAGGTYEQYF.

This clone occurred many times. This chain connects TRBV6-5 to TRBJ1-5; no firm D call. The germline V gene has CDR1 MNHEY and CDR2 SVGAGI. This CDR3 has 14 residues. V lost 3 bases to trimming and J lost 4 bases, with 10 bases between them. This CDR3 is CASSYSGSNQPQHF. Written as DNA, the CDR3 is TGTGCCAGCAGTTATAGCGGGTCAAATCAGCCCCAGCATTTT.

This chain links TRBV3-1 (or the pseudogene TRBV3-2) with TRBJ2-1, with D possibly matching TRBD2 (6 bases). The CDR3 extends over 13 amino acids. Trimming left V 4 bases short and J 10 bases short, with 14 bases between. Germline CDR1 reads LGHDT; CDR2 reads YNNKEL (reference sequence). The CDR3 DNA is TGTGCCAGCAGCCGGGGATATGGGGGGGAGCAGTTCTTC. Translating it yields CASSRGYGGEQFF.

This rearrangement joins TRBV3-1 (or the pseudogene TRBV3-2) to TRBJ1-2; a weak D match, TRBD1 (5 bases). The CDR3 spans 15 residues. Germline V lookup: CDR1 LGHDT, CDR2 YNNKEL (reference sequence). V lost 4 bases and J lost 5, with 17 bases in between. The CDR3, as DNA: TGTGCCAGCAGCCCTCAGGGCAACTTATTGTATGGCTACACCTTC. It is translated as CASSPQGNLLYGYTF.

This chain joins TRBV12-3 or TRBV12-4 and TRBJ1-2, with TRBD1 matching over 7 bases. V trimming: 8 bases; J trimming: 5 bases; junction bases outside the gene matches: 5. The CDR3 has 12 residues. The CDR3 region has the DNA TGTGCCAGCTCTCCAGGGGGTTATGGCTACACCTTC. Its protein product is CASSPGGYGYTF.

The genes are TRBV21-1 and TRBJ2-3; the table's TRBD1 call for D was not verified on the DNA. TRBV21-1 is flagged as a pseudogene. The CDR3 length is 14 residues. CDR3 region: CASSKDHRTDTQYF. Written as DNA, the CDR3 is TGTGCCAGCAGCAAAGATCATCGCACAGATACGCAGTATTTT.

The rearrangement uses TRBV7-2 and TRBJ2-3; 8 bases are shared with TRBD1. The germline V gene encodes CDR1 SGHTA and CDR2 FQGNSA. V gave up 5 bases and J gave up 2 bases; unmatched junction bases: 6. This CDR3 spans 15 amino acids. CDR3 sequence: CASSPDRAITDTQYF. The CDR3 bases are TGTGCCAGCAGCCCGGACAGGGCGATCACAGATACGCAGTATTTT.

This clone came up a few times. V is TRBV4-1 and J is TRBJ1-1; TRBD1 aligns across 7 bases. This CDR3 has 18 amino acids. The V gene's germline CDR1 is MGHRA and CDR2 YSYEKL. V shed 4 bases, J shed 1 base, and the junction held 15 bases outside the gene matches. The CDR3 protein is CASSPNRGRGIRNTEAFF. The CDR3 DNA reads as TGCGCCAGCAGCCCCAACCGGGGCAGGGGGATTAGGAACACTGAAGCTTTCTTT.